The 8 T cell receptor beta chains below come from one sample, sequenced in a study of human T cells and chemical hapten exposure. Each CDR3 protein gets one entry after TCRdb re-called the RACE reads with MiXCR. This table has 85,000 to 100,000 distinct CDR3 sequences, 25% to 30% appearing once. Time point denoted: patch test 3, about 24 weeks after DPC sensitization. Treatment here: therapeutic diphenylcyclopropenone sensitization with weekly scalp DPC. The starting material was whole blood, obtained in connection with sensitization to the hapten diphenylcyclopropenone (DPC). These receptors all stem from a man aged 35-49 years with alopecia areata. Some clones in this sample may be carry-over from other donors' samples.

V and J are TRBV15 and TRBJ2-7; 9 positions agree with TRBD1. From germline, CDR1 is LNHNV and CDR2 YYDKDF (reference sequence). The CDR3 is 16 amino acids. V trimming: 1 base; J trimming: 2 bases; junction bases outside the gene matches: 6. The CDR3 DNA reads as TGTGCCACCAGCAGAGTAGGAGGGACAGGGACCTACGAGCAGTACTTC. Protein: CATSRVGGTGTYEQYF.

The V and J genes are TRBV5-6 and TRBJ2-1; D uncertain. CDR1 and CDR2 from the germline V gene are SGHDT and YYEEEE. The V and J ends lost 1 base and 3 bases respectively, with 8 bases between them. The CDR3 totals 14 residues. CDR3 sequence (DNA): TGTGCCAGCAGCTTGAACACCGGCTACAATGAGCAGTTCTTC. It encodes CASSLNTGYNEQFF.

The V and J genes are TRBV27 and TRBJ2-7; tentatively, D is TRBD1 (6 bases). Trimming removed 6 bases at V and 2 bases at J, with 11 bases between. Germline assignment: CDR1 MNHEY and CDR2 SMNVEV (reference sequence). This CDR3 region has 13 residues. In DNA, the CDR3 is TGTGCCAGCAGAATGGACAGAGCCTACGAGCAGTACTTC. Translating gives CASRMDRAYEQYF.

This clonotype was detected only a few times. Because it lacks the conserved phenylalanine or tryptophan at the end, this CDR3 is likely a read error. CDR3 protein: CASSLGRNTDTQYL. CDR3 coding DNA: TGTGCCAGCAGTTTGGGGAGGAACACAGATACGCAGTATCTT. This rearrangement joins TRBV12-3 or TRBV12-4 to TRBJ2-3; TRBD2 is a possible D gene (6 bases). The CDR3 is 14 residues long. V lost 3 bases and J lost 2, with 9 bases in between.

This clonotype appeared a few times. The CDR3 here is CASSLDLGQPQHF. CDR3 DNA sequence: TGTGCCAGCAGCTTAGATCTAGGACAGCCCCAGCATTTT. V usage is TRBV11-2 and J usage is TRBJ1-5; D remains ambiguous. The CDR3 consists of 13 residues. Per the germline V gene, CDR1 is SGHAT and CDR2 is FQNNGV. Trimming took off 0 bases at V and 7 bases at J, with 7 bases between the two ends.

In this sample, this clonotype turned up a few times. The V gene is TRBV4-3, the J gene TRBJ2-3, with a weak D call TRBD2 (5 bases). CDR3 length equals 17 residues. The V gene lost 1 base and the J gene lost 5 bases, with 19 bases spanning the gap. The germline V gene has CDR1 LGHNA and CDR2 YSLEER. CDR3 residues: CASSQARAGQPQDTQYF. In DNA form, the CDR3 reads TGCGCCAGCAGCCAAGCCCGGGCGGGCCAACCCCAAGATACGCAGTATTTT.

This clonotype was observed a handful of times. The CDR3 spells CASSKALGQGEYEQYF. CDR3 nucleotides: TGTGCCAGCAGCAAAGCGCTAGGACAGGGTGAATACGAGCAGTACTTC. The V and J genes are TRBV21-1 and TRBJ2-7; the table's D call, TRBD1, has no DNA check behind it. TRBV21-1 is labeled a pseudogene. The CDR3 spans 16 residues.

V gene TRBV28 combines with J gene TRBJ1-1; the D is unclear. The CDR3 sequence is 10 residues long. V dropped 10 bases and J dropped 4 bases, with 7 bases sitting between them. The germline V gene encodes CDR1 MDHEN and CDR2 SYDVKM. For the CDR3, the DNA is TGTGCCACCTCGAGCACTGAAGCTTTCTTT. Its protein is CATSSTEAFF.